The 7 T cell receptor beta chains presented below share a single source sample, sequenced in a study of long-term antiretroviral therapy in people with HIV. The authors ran the immunoSEQ assay, v3.0, at survey level. TCRdb's table, derived via immunoSEQ multiplex PCR, lists solely in-frame clones and lacks some. The sample yields 20,000 to 25,000 clones, 65% to 85% seen once. The sequencing used unsorted PBMCs, collected 1.5 years after starting antiretroviral therapy. The receptors originated from a man aged 25 to 40 with HIV.

The DNA for the CDR3 is TGTGCCAGCAGTGAAAGGGACTCCACCTACGAGCAGTACTTC. Translating gives CASSERDSTYEQYF. J is TRBJ2-7 and V is TRBV6-1; a possible D gene is TRBD2 (6 bases). Between the trimmed V and J ends, which lost 2 bases and 2 bases, there was a span of 10 bases. Germline CDR1 reads MNHNS; CDR2 reads SASEGT. This CDR3 spans 14 amino acids.

This clone was observed a single time. The rearrangement joins TRBV10-3 to TRBJ2-3; TRBD2 matches at 7 bases. After removal of 8 bases from V and 6 bases from J, the junction contained 8 bases not matched to a gene. Germline-derived CDR1 and CDR2 are ENHRY and SYGVKD. The CDR3 runs to 13 residues. The CDR3 DNA reads as TGTGCCATCTGGGGGGGTGAGCAGGATACGCAGTATTTT. Encoded protein: CAIWGGEQDTQYF.

V is TRBV15 and J is TRBJ2-5, with D perhaps TRBD1 or TRBD2 (6 bases each). Deletions cut 3 bases from V and 7 bases from J, with 18 bases between. Looked up from germline, CDR1 is LNHNV and CDR2 is YYDKDF (reference sequence). This CDR3 comprises 15 residues. This CDR3 is CATSRDPAGGGTQYF. CDR3 nucleotides: TGTGCCACCAGCAGGGACCCGGCCGGGGGCGGGACCCAGTACTTC.

The chain combines TRBV7-9 with TRBJ2-3; the D is unclear. Germline V gene sequence: CDR1 SEHNR, CDR2 FQNEAQ (reference sequence). The CDR3 contains 15 residues. V lost 5 bases, J lost 2 bases, and 14 bases lay in between. The DNA of the CDR3 is TGTGCCAGCAGCCCCCCCCTAGTTTCCACAGATACGCAGTATTTT. It is translated as CASSPPLVSTDTQYF.

This clone was found a few times. The gene calls are TRBV18 and TRBJ1-6; D not resolved. The CDR3 runs to 18 residues. Per the germline V gene, CDR1 is KGHSH and CDR2 is LQKENI. V was shortened by 6 bases and J by 5 bases, with 23 bases between the two germline ends. The CDR3: CASSQTWVSYGDNSPLHF. Written as DNA, the CDR3 is TGTGCCAGCTCCCAGACTTGGGTTTCATATGGAGATAATTCACCCCTCCACTTT. The full variable domain, its missing parts supplied by reference TRBV18 and TRBJ1-6, is NAGVMQNPRHLVRRRGQEARLRCSPMKGHSHVYWYRQLPEEGLKFMVYLQKENIIDESGMPKERFSAEFPKEGPSILRIQQVVRGDSAAYFCASSQTWVSYGDNSPLHFGNGTRLTVT.

This chain joins TRBV18 and TRBJ2-7; D might be TRBD2 (6 bases). V dropped 0 bases and J dropped 6 bases, with 9 bases sitting between them. This CDR3 has 13 amino acids. CDR1 is KGHSH, CDR2 LQKENI, per germline. CDR3 bases: TGTGCCAGCTCACCACCGGGGGGAGGCGAGCAGTACTTC. Encoded protein: CASSPPGGGEQYF.

The chain uses TRBV10-3 and TRBJ2-4; TRBD2 matches at 11 bases. Germline V gene sequence: CDR1 ENHRY, CDR2 SYGVKD. Unmatched junction bases numbered 7, after V lost 3 bases and J lost 9 bases. This CDR3 contains 15 residues. The chain's CDR3 is CAISDDTSGSGIQYF. CDR3 DNA: TGTGCCATCAGTGACGATACTAGCGGGAGCGGCATTCAGTACTTC.